This T cell receptor beta chain originates from a study of T cells in Graves' hyperthyroidism and ophthalmopathy. Study context: The initial diagnosis was the point when peripheral blood was collected, ahead of any treatment.

Fresh peripheral blood, 9.5 to 10 ml of it, supplied the PBMCs. Regions amplified from RNA transcripts were the TCR beta CDR3 regions. During a first-round RT-PCR of the TCR CDR3, the HTBI primer set was used. TCRdb re-derived calls from the multiplex PCR reads in MiXCR, one entry per CDR3 protein. The sample records hundreds of thousands of distinct CDR3 sequences, around 15% being singletons. In its sample, this clonotype was seen many times. The germline V gene has CDR1 MNHEY and CDR2 SMNVEV (reference sequence). The CDR3 loop spans 17 amino acids. The germline V and J ends were trimmed by 1 base and 1 base, with 13 bases remaining between them.

The sequencing sample was made of blood. The receptor was derived from a woman aged 18 to 35 with Graves' hyperthyroidism. This chain joins TRBV27 and TRBJ2-2; D uncertain. The CDR3 coding sequence is TGTGCCAGCAGTTTATTCGAGGAAACAAAGAACACCGGGGAGCTGTTTTTT. Protein: CASSLFEETKNTGELFF.